Shown below are 4 T cell receptor beta chains from a single sample sequenced in a study of identical twins' blood T cells. In TCRdb, the 5' RACE reads were re-called with MiXCR into one record per CDR3 protein. The sample carries fewer than 450,000 distinct CDR3 sequences, approximately 30% recorded once. The sample comprised PBMCs. Source of these receptors: a woman aged 18 to 55 in good health.

This clonotype was counted only a few times. In this CDR3 the conserved last residue, phenylalanine or tryptophan, is missing, so a read error is likely. The chain links TRBV7-2 to TRBJ1-1; D unresolved. Looked up from germline, CDR1 is SGHTA and CDR2 is FQGNSA. Trimming took off 3 bases at V and 2 bases at J, with 10 bases between the two ends. The CDR3 extends over 14 amino acids. The CDR3 spells CASSLARTNTEAFL. The CDR3 region has the DNA TGTGCCAGCAGCTTGGCGAGGACCAACACTGAAGCTTTCCTT.

This clonotype was counted once. The rearrangement joins TRBV25-1 to TRBJ1-2, with 7 bases fitting TRBD1. The length of the CDR3 is 15 residues. Germline CDR1 and CDR2: MGHDK and SYGVNS. The J segment lost 5 bases and the V segment lost 3 bases, leaving 9 bases of the junction unmatched. The CDR3 protein is CASSEPGEGAYGYTF. The CDR3 DNA reads as TGTGCCAGCAGTGAGCCTGGAGAGGGGGCATATGGCTACACCTTC.

The chain uses TRBV4-2 and TRBJ2-7; D is ambiguous. The CDR3 has 12 residues. The germline V gene has CDR1 LGHNA and CDR2 YNFKEQ. Trimming shortened V by 2 bases and J by 1 base, and 3 bases separated the two germline ends. The CDR3 is CASSQPSYEQYF. CDR3 in DNA: TGTGCCAGCAGCCAACCTTCCTACGAGCAGTACTTC.

This clonotype came up a few times. The V call is TRBV18, the J call TRBJ1-4; a weak D match, TRBD1 (5 bases). Germline CDR1 and CDR2: KGHSH and LQKENI. The CDR3 is 18 residues long. V lost 4 bases and J 3 bases, leaving 21 bases between the germline ends. Here the CDR3 DNA reads TGTGCCAGCTCACTCCGGGACCCAATAGATACAGCTAATGAAAAACTGTTTTTT. This gives the protein CASSLRDPIDTANEKLFF. The whole variable domain, remainder taken from reference TRBV18 and TRBJ1-4, is NAGVMQNPRHLVRRRGQEARLRCSPMKGHSHVYWYRQLPEEGLKFMVYLQKENIIDESGMPKERFSAEFPKEGPSILRIQQVVRGDSAAYFCASSLRDPIDTANEKLFFGSGTQLSVL.